The present T cell receptor (beta chain) was sequenced within a study of blood T cell repertoires in COVID-19 (dated by TCRdb to about 2020). Regarding the research as a whole: Samples covering the acute and convalescent phases of COVID-19 were provided by collaborators in the United States, Italy and Spain. Sample metadata almost always included a de-identified subject ID, COVID-19 status, age in years and sex. The samples were drawn from two sources: the first 160 participants of the ongoing ImmuneRACE study, and 1,200 or so subjects contributed by 6 global collaborators. Where available, HLA class I and class II types were obtained from metadata supplied by the sample provider rather than from assay-based typing. The repertoires were made available in a free public database intended to serve as a resource for research on the immune response to SARS-CoV-2. Deeply sampled blood TCRbeta repertoires from subjects exposed to, actively infected with, or recovered from COVID-19 were included in the dataset. The prospective study material was composed of cDNA or gDNA derived from T cells, B-cell-depleted T cells, or PBMCs. The research as a whole found: Clinical and demographic metadata were provided uncurated, with the amount varying by source and participant.

The immunoSEQ Assay, a bias-controlled multiplex PCR, was used to amplify TCRbeta CDR3 regions from genomic DNA. The authors processed their data as follows. Nucleated cell counts per sample were estimated from amplification of reference gene primers within the assay. To quantify the absolute abundance of each unique TCRbeta CDR3 rearrangement, sequence reads were collapsed and filtered. For each sample, productive Simpson clonality was calculated by taking the square root of Simpson's diversity index across productive rearrangements. TCRdb provides this immuneACCESS table in a form limited to in-frame rearrangements. Some clones are lacking; in checked studies, under half of them reflect an unresolved V gene, and why the rest are absent is not known. That table furnishes V, J and clone size, whereas the DNA furnished D and trimming. Present in this sample are under 200,000 clones, approximately 85% of which were seen just once. The ten largest clones capture approximately 9.4% of the sample.

The germline V gene provides CDR1 SGHDN and CDR2 FVKESK. Reading from cysteine to phenylalanine, the CDR3 counts 15 amino acids. The DNA shown is the 45-base CDR3, in frame from base 1. The junction carries 9 bases between V and J, which are trimmed by 0 bases and 1 base respectively. Each collaborating institution followed its own protocols to collect whole blood in K2EDTA tubes. For TCRbeta analysis, collaborators shipped samples as frozen whole blood, isolated PBMCs, or DNA extracted from either of those sample types. As concerns this clone: The antigen this receptor binds is unknown. Base-call qualities are not available, and no considerably larger clone is one nucleotide away.

Sequencing input: peripheral blood. This clonotype was sampled from a woman aged 80 or over with acute or convalescent COVID-19. The chain uses TRBV14 and TRBJ2-5, with no D gene named confidently. The DNA reads TGTGCCAGCAGCCAAGATTACTACCGCCAAGAGACCCAGTACTTC. This sequence encodes CASSQDYYRQETQYF.